This T cell receptor beta chain was captured by sequencing in a study of cytomegalovirus exposure and HLA in healthy donors. The wider study: Sequencing of 150 million to 200 million T cells in an earlier analysis found some 100 million unique TCR beta sequences. Study-level points and caveats: In all likelihood, a cluster of highly shared sequence variants was a sequencing artifact. Later analysis suggested links between common viral pathogens and several top significant clusters.

Notes on this clone: Its target is unknown.

The length of the CDR3 is 14 residues. Trimming cost V 6 bases and J 5 bases; bases outside gene matches: 7. The germline V gene encodes CDR1 SNHLY and CDR2 FYNNEI. The PCR had 60 Vbeta and 13 Jbeta primers. Data came from immunoSEQ multiplex PCR; TCRdb stores just in-frame clones and leaves some out. The table records over 100,000 clones, around 67% of them present only once. The chain links TRBV2 to TRBJ1-1; 9 bases align to TRBD1. The clonotype originates from a woman aged 40 to 50 in good health and CMV-seropositive. The sequenced sample was PBMCs. The chain's CDR3 is CASRETGGFTEAFF. In DNA form, the CDR3 reads TGTGCCAGCAGAGAAACAGGGGGCTTTACTGAAGCTTTCTTT.